These T cell receptor beta chains were read from a single sample in a study of molecular identifiers for immune sequencing clone quantification. TCRdb re-called the PCR reads with MiXCR, one entry per CDR3 protein. The repertoire holds more than 60,000 distinct CDR3 sequences, with less than 20% as singletons. Sequenced material: naive CD8+ T cells from blood, with Jurkat cell RNA spiked in. The receptors were sampled from a human donor in good health. Some libraries in this study had Jurkat cell RNA spiked in. The CDR3 runs from the conserved cysteine through the conserved F or W. The D gene is left open where the match is weak. Rows may omit the clone size; those that give it use once, few, many or a size class.

j_gene	v_gene	d_gene	abundance	CDR3nt	CDR3aa
TRBJ2-1	TRBV30	NA	many	TGTGCCTGGAGTGTAATGGACGCCAATGAGCAGTTCTTC	CAWSVMDANEQFF
TRBJ2-5	TRBV28	NA	many	TGTGCCAGCAGTTTATTTGGACAGCCACAAGAGACCCAGTACTTC	CASSLFGQPQETQYF
TRBJ2-3	TRBV4-1	NA	many	TGCGCCAGCAGCCAAAGGGTAGAGGCCGCGCTCAAGGATACGCAGTATTTT	CASSQRVEAALKDTQYF
TRBJ2-1	TRBV10-3	NA	few	TGTGCCATCAGTGCATCGGTCGACAATGAGCAGTTCTTC	CAISASVDNEQFF
TRBJ2-1	TRBV10-2	NA	many	TGCGCCAGCAGTGAGATTCTGGGGTATGAGCAGTTCTTC	CASSEILGYEQFF
TRBJ2-3	TRBV7-6	NA	many	TGTGCCAGCAGCGTGGTGCCGGAGGGAGATACGCAGTATTTT	CASSVVPEGDTQYF
TRBJ1-2	TRBV4-3	NA	many	TGCGCCAGCAGCCAAGGTTCAGGGATTGTTGGCGCTTATGGCTACACCTTC	CASSQGSGIVGAYGYTF
TRBJ2-3	TRBV7-3	TRBD1	many	TGTGCCAGCAGCCAAGGTGTCGGGACAGGGCTAAGCACAGATACGCAGTATTTT	CASSQGVGTGLSTDTQYF
TRBJ2-1	TRBV2	NA	NA	TGTGCCAGCAGTACTACCTTTGGGAAGAATGCTAATGAGCAGTTCTTC	CASSTTFGKNANEQFF
TRBJ2-1	TRBV20-1	TRBD2	many	TGCAGTGCTAGAGATCTAGGGCTAGCGGACAATGAGCAGTTCTTC	CSARDLGLADNEQFF
TRBJ1-1	TRBV5-6	TRBD1	many	TGTGCCAGCAGTCAGGACAGGCCGTCTGAAGCTTTCTTT	CASSQDRPSEAFF
TRBJ1-2	TRBV27	TRBD1	many	TGTGCCAGCAGTTTACAGGGGGGGAACTATGGCTACACCTTC	CASSLQGGNYGYTF
TRBJ1-1	TRBV9	NA	many	TGTGCCAGCAGCGGACGACGGAACACTGAAGCTTTCTTT	CASSGRRNTEAFF
TRBJ2-3	TRBV20-1	TRBD2	many	TGCAGTGCTCCCCTAGCGGGGGGCACAGATACGCAGTATTTT	CSAPLAGGTDTQYF
TRBJ2-1	TRBV19	TRBD1	many	TGTGCCAGTAGTATAAGCGACAGGGGGCTGTACAATGAGCAGTTCTTC	CASSISDRGLYNEQFF
TRBJ1-4	TRBV12-3/TRBV12-4	TRBD1	NA	TGTGCCAGCAGTTTATATGCAGGGGGGGGTGAAAAACTGTTTTTT	CASSLYAGGGEKLFF
TRBJ2-7	TRBV27	NA	NA	TGTGCCAGCAGTTTTGACCGTAGCTCCTACGAGCAGTACTTC	CASSFDRSSYEQYF
TRBJ2-1	TRBV20-1	TRBD2	many	TGCAGTGCCCAAGGGACTAGCGGGAGTGTGGAGCAGTTCTTC	CSAQGTSGSVEQFF
TRBJ2-7	TRBV7-9	NA	few	TGTGCCAGCAGCTTATGGGGGGCTAGCGGATACGAGCAGTACTTC	CASSLWGASGYEQYF
TRBJ2-5	TRBV7-2	NA	many	TGTGCCAGCAGCTCCGGGGGGACCCAGTACTTC	CASSSGGTQYF
TRBJ2-5	TRBV11-2	NA	many	TGTGCCAGCAGCTTCGCTGTAGTCGAATGGACCCAGTACTTC	CASSFAVVEWTQYF
TRBJ1-1	TRBV20-1	TRBD1	many	TGCAGTGCGTTGGAGACAGGGGGCGATTGGACTGAAGCTTTCTTT	CSALETGGDWTEAFF
TRBJ2-6	TRBV27	TRBD1	many	TGTGCCAGCAGTACGTCCGGGACAGGGAGCTCTGGGGCCAACGTCCTGACTTTC	CASSTSGTGSSGANVLTF
TRBJ2-7	TRBV7-8	TRBD1	many	TGTGCCAGCAGCCCGGGGACAGCACTCGAGCAGTACTTC	CASSPGTALEQYF
TRBJ2-7	TRBV6-2/TRBV6-3	TRBD1	many	TGTGCCAGCAGACCCATACAGGGGCGAATCGACGAGCAGTACTTC	CASRPIQGRIDEQYF
TRBJ1-2	TRBV7-9	NA	many	TGTGCCAGCAGCTTAGGGACCAATTTCTATGGCTACACCTTC	CASSLGTNFYGYTF
TRBJ2-3	TRBV6-1	TRBD1	many	TGTGCCAGCAGCAGTGGAACACAGGGGGATACGCAGTATTTT	CASSSGTQGDTQYF
TRBJ1-1	TRBV7-9	NA	many	TGTGCCAGCAGCTTAATGGGAACTGAAGCTTTCTTT	CASSLMGTEAFF
TRBJ1-3	TRBV27	NA	many	TGTGCCAGACCCGACGGGGAATTACTCTCTGGAAACACCATATATTTT	CARPDGELLSGNTIYF
TRBJ2-7	TRBV6-2/TRBV6-3	TRBD2	few	TGTGCCAGCAGATACATTGTTCGCGGGAGTGTCTACGAGCAGTACTTC	CASRYIVRGSVYEQYF
TRBJ2-7	TRBV7-9	NA	NA	TGTGCCAGCAGCTCGGGTTCCCGGCTCGGGCAGTACTTC	CASSSGSRLGQYF
TRBJ2-7	TRBV7-2	NA	many	TGTGCCAGCAGCTTAGGCGTCGCCTACGAGCAGTACTTC	CASSLGVAYEQYF
TRBJ2-2	TRBV5-1	NA	NA	TGCGCCAGCAGCTTGGGGAGGACCTCCACCGGGGAGCTGTTTTTT	CASSLGRTSTGELFF
TRBJ1-1	TRBV7-9	NA	medium-sized	TGTGCCAGCAGCGGAAACAGGGATGCGGGTAAGACTGAAGCTTTCTTT	CASSGNRDAGKTEAFF
TRBJ1-1	TRBV5-1	NA	many	TGCGCCAGCAGCGGAGGACAGATGAACACTGAAGCTTTCTTT	CASSGGQMNTEAFF
TRBJ2-1	TRBV20-1	NA	NA	TGCAGTGCTAGAGATCCGGGAGAGAACTACAATGAGCAGTTCTTC	CSARDPGENYNEQFF
TRBJ2-5	TRBV14	NA	many	TGTGCCAGCAGCCTTATCGGGACGGCTAACAAAGAGACCCAGTACTTC	CASSLIGTANKETQYF
TRBJ2-1	TRBV20-1	TRBD2	many	TGCAGTGCTAGACGGACTAGCGGGCGGAATGAGCAGTTCTTC	CSARRTSGRNEQFF
TRBJ1-4	TRBV19	NA	many	TGTGCCAGTATGGGGACGATGGGGACGGCCTCGCACGCACTGTTTTTT	CASMGTMGTASHALFF
TRBJ2-1	TRBV6-5	NA	few	TGTGCCAGCAGTTACCGTCCGGGACCGCTAGCCTACAATGAGCAGTTCTTC	CASSYRPGPLAYNEQFF
TRBJ2-7	TRBV5-1	TRBD2	NA	TGCGCCAGCAGCTATGGTAGCGGGAACTACGAGCAGTACTTC	CASSYGSGNYEQYF
TRBJ2-3	TRBV27	TRBD2	NA	TGTGCCAGCAGTCTCCTTACGACCAGGACTAGCGGGAGTGCGCAGTATTTT	CASSLLTTRTSGSAQYF
TRBJ2-7	TRBV28	TRBD2	many	TGTGCCAGCAGTTTTCCCCCCGTTGGGGGGGATAGGAGCTACGAGCAGTACTTC	CASSFPPVGGDRSYEQYF
TRBJ2-1	TRBV4-1	TRBD2	many	TGCGCCAGCAGCCAAGTTTGGGCTAGCGGGAGCGTATACAATGAGCAGTTCTTC	CASSQVWASGSVYNEQFF
TRBJ1-4	TRBV28	TRBD1	many	TGTGCCAGCAGAACCTCCGGACAGGGAACTTATGCTGAAAAACTGTTTTTT	CASRTSGQGTYAEKLFF
TRBJ2-3	TRBV5-1	NA	NA	TGCGCCAGCGGCTGGTACTCTAGCACAGGTACGCAGTATTTT	CASGWYSSTGTQYF
TRBJ1-1	TRBV6-2/TRBV6-3	NA	many	TGTGCCAGCAGTTACTCGAGGGCAGGGAGGAACACTGAAGCTTTCTTT	CASSYSRAGRNTEAFF
TRBJ1-5	TRBV6-2/TRBV6-3	TRBD1	NA	TGTGCCAGCAGTTTCGGACAGGGGTTTCGACAGCCCCAGCATTTT	CASSFGQGFRQPQHF
TRBJ2-3	TRBV2	NA	NA	TGTGCCAGCAGTGAAGTTATTGGGGAATCCACAGATACGCAGTATTTT	CASSEVIGESTDTQYF
TRBJ2-1	TRBV3-1	NA	NA	TGTGCCAGCAGCCTAAGGAATAGCGGATATTACAATGAGCAGTTCTTC	CASSLRNSGYYNEQFF